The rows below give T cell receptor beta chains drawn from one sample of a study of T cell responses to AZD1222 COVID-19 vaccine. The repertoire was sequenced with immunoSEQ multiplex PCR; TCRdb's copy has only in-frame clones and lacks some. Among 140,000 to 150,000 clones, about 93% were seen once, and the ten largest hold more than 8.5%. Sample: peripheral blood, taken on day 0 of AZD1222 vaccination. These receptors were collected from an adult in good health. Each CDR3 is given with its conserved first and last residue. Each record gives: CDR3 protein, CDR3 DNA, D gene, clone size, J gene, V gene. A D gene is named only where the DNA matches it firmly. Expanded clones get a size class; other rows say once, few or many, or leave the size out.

CDR3aa: CASSPQIDTEAFF; CDR3nt: TGCGCCAGCAGCCCCCAAATTGACACTGAAGCTTTCTTT; d_gene: .; abundance: .; j_gene: TRBJ1-1; v_gene: TRBV5-1
CDR3aa: CASSRNREKGYGYTF; CDR3nt: TGTGCCAGTAGTCGGAACAGGGAAAAGGGCTATGGCTACACCTTC; d_gene: .; abundance: .; j_gene: TRBJ1-2; v_gene: TRBV19
CDR3aa: CASSPLQGRYGYTF; CDR3nt: TGTGCCAGCTCACCGCTTCAGGGTCGGTATGGCTACACCTTC; d_gene: .; abundance: once; j_gene: TRBJ1-2; v_gene: TRBV18
CDR3aa: CASSYSRVDGYTF; CDR3nt: TGTGCCAGCAGTTACTCGCGGGTTGATGGCTACACCTTC; d_gene: .; abundance: .; j_gene: TRBJ1-2; v_gene: TRBV6-5
CDR3aa: CASSTGNNSPLHF; CDR3nt: TGTGCCAGTAGTACCGGAAACAATTCACCCCTCCACTTT; d_gene: .; abundance: .; j_gene: TRBJ1-6; v_gene: TRBV19
CDR3aa: CASTGIGANVLTF; CDR3nt: TGTGCCTCTACGGGGATTGGCGCCAACGTCCTGACTTTC; d_gene: .; abundance: .; j_gene: TRBJ2-6; v_gene: TRBV10-3
CDR3aa: CASSEISNGNTIYF; CDR3nt: TGTGCCAGCAGTGAAATATCGAACGGCAACACCATATATTTT; d_gene: .; abundance: .; j_gene: TRBJ1-3; v_gene: TRBV2
CDR3aa: CASSSNTGVYGYTF; CDR3nt: TGTGCCAGCAGCTCGAACACAGGGGTCTATGGCTACACCTTC; d_gene: TRBD1; abundance: .; j_gene: TRBJ1-2; v_gene: TRBV7-9
CDR3aa: CASVGRTGPYEQYF; CDR3nt: TGTGCCAGCGTAGGCAGGACAGGTCCCTACGAGCAGTACTTC; d_gene: TRBD1; abundance: .; j_gene: TRBJ2-7; v_gene: TRBV28
CDR3aa: CSVDANWGHGYTF; CDR3nt: TGCAGCGTTGACGCAAACTGGGGGCACGGCTACACCTTC; d_gene: .; abundance: .; j_gene: TRBJ1-2; v_gene: TRBV29-1
CDR3aa: CAWSVLGQGARPQHF; CDR3nt: TGTGCCTGGAGTGTACTGGGACAGGGCGCCCGGCCCCAGCATTTT; d_gene: TRBD1; abundance: .; j_gene: TRBJ1-5; v_gene: TRBV30
CDR3aa: CASSQDLWSPNTEAFF; CDR3nt: TGCGCCAGCAGCCAAGATCTCTGGTCCCCGAACACTGAAGCTTTCTTT; d_gene: .; abundance: .; j_gene: TRBJ1-1; v_gene: TRBV4-1